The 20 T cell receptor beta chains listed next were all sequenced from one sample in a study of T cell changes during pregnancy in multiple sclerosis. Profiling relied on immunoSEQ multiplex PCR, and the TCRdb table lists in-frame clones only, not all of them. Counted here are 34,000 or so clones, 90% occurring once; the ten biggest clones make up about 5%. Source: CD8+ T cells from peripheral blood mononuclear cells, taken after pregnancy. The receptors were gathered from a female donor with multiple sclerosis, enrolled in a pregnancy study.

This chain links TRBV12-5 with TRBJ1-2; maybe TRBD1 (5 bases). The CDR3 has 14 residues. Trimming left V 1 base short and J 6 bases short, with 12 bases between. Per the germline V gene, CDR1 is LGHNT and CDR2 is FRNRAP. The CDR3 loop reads CASGLGGLAHGYTF. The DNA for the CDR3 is TGTGCTAGTGGTTTGGGGGGCCTGGCTCATGGCTACACCTTC.

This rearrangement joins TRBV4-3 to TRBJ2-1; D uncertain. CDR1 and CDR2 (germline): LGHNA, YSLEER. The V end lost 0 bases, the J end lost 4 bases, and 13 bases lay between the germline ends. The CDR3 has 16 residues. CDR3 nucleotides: TGCGCCAGCAGCCAAGAGCTTGGTAACTTTTACAATGAGCAGTTCTTC. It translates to CASSQELGNFYNEQFF.

The CDR3 DNA is TGTGCCAGCAGTCCCGGGACTAGCGGGGGGGAAGAGACCCAGTACTTC. It is translated as CASSPGTSGGEETQYF. V is TRBV2 and J is TRBJ2-5, with 16 nucleotides matching TRBD2. V dropped 5 bases and J dropped 3; count of bases not matched to a gene: 3. This CDR3 comprises 16 residues. Per germline, CDR1 SNHLY and CDR2 FYNNEI.

Written as DNA, the CDR3 is TGTGCCAGCAGTTTGGGCAGGTTTCAGCCCCAGCATTTT. This encodes CASSLGRFQPQHF. The chain couples TRBV27 to TRBJ1-5; no definite D call. Trimming stripped 3 bases from V and 6 bases from J, with 9 bases between. This CDR3 has 13 amino acids. Germline V gene lookup returns CDR1 MNHEY and CDR2 SMNVEV (reference sequence).

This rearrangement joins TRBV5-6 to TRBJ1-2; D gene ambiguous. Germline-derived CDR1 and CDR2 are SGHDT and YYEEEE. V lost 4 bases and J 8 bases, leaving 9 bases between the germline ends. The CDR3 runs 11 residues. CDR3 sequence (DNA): TGTGCCAGCAGCCTCGGTACGGGCTACACCTTC. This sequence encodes CASSLGTGYTF.

DNA of the CDR3: TGTGCCACCCTAGGGCTCAATAGGGACAGCTCCTACGAGCAGTACTTC. Its protein product is CATLGLNRDSSYEQYF. The chain couples TRBV2 to TRBJ2-7, with 7 bases that match TRBD1. Germline V gene sequence: CDR1 SNHLY, CDR2 FYNNEI. Unmatched junction bases numbered 15, after V lost 10 bases and J lost 0 bases. The CDR3 has 16 residues.

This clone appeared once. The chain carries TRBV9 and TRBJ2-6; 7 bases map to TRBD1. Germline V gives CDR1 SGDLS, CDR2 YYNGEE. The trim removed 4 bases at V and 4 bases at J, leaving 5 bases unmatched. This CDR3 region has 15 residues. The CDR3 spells CASSPTGAGANVLTF. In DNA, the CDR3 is TGTGCCAGCAGCCCTACAGGGGCAGGGGCCAACGTCCTGACTTTC.

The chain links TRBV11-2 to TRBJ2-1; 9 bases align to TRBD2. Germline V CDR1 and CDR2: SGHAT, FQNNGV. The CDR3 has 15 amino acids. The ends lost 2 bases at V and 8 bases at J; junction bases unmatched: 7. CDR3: CASSLLAGGGYEQFF. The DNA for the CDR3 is TGTGCCAGCAGCTTACTGGCGGGGGGGGGTTATGAGCAGTTCTTC.

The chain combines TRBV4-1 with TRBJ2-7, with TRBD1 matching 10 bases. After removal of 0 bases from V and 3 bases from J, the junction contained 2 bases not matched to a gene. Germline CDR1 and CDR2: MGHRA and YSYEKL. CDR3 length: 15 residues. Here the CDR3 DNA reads TGCGCCAGCAGCCAAGAGGGACAGGGGAGCTACGAGCAGTACTTC. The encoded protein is CASSQEGQGSYEQYF.

Here the CDR3 reads CASSLTRDSSYNEQFF. The CDR3 DNA is TGTGCCAGCAGTTTAACCCGGGACAGCTCCTACAATGAGCAGTTCTTC. The chain has TRBV27 and TRBJ2-1, with 7 positions matching TRBD1. Unmatched junction bases numbered 4, after V lost 2 bases and J lost 0 bases. CDR1 MNHEY and CDR2 SMNVEV come from the germline V gene (reference sequence). CDR3 size: 16 residues.

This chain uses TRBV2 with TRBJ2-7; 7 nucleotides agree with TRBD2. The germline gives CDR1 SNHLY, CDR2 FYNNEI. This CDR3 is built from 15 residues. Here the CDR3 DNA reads TGTGCTTGGACACAACCAAGCGGGAATCCCTACGAGCAGTACTTC. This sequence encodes CAWTQPSGNPYEQYF.

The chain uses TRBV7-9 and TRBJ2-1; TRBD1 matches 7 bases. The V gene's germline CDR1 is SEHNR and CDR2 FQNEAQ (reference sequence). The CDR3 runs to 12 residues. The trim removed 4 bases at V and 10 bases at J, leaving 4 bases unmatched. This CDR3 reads CASSSMGQEQFF. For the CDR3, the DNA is TGTGCCAGCAGCTCCATGGGACAGGAGCAGTTCTTC.

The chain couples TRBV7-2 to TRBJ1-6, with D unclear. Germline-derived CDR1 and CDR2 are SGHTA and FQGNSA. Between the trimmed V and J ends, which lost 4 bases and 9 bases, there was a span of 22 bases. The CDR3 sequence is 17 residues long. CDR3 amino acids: CASSSHGEPDRGSPLHF. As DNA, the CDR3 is TGTGCCAGCAGCTCCCACGGTGAGCCGGACCGGGGTTCACCCCTCCACTTT.

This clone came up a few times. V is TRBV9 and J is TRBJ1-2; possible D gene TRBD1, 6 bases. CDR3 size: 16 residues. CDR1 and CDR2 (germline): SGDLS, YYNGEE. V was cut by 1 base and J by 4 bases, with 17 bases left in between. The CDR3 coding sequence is TGTGCCAGCAGCGTAACTCGGAGGGGGGGAGCCTATGGCTACACCTTC. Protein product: CASSVTRRGGAYGYTF.

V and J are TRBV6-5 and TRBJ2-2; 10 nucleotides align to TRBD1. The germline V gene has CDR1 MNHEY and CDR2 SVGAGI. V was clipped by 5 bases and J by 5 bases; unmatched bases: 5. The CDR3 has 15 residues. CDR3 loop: CASSRGTGVTGELFF. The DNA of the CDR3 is TGTGCCAGCAGTAGAGGGACAGGGGTAACCGGGGAGCTGTTTTTT.

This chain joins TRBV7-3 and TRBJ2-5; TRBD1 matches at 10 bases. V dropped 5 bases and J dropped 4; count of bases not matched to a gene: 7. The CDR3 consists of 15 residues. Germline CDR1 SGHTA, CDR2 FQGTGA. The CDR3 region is CASSPGQGSVETQYF. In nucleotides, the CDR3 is TGTGCCAGCAGCCCGGGACAGGGGTCGGTAGAGACCCAGTACTTC.

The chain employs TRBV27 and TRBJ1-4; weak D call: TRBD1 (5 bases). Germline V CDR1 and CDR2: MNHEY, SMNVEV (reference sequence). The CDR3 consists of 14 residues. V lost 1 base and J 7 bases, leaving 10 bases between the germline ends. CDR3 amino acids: CASSLWGGSEKLFF. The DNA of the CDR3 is TGTGCCAGCAGTTTATGGGGGGGGAGTGAAAAACTGTTTTTT. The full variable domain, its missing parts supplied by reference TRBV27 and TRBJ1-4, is EAQVTQNPRYLITVTGKKLTVTCSQNMNHEYMSWYRQDPGLGLRQIYYSMNVEVTDKGDVPEGYKVSRKEKRNFPLILESPSPNQTSLYFCASSLWGGSEKLFFGSGTQLSVL.

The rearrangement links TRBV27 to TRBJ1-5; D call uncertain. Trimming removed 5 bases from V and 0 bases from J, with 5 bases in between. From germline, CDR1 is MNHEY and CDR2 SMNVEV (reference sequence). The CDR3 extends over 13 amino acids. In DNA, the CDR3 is TGTGCCAGCAGTGCACATAGCAATCAGCCCCAGCATTTT. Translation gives CASSAHSNQPQHF.

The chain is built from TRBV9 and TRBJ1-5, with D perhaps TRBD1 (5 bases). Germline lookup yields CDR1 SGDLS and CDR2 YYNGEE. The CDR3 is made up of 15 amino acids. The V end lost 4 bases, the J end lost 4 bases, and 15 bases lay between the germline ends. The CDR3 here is CASSSDLGANQPQHF. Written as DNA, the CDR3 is TGTGCCAGCAGCTCCGACCTTGGGGCGAATCAGCCCCAGCATTTT. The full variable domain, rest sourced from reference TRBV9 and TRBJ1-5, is DSGVTQTPKHLITATGQRVTLRCSPRSGDLSVYWYQQSLDQGLQFLIQYYNGEERAKGNILERFSAQQFPDLHSELNLSSLELGDSALYFCASSSDLGANQPQHFGDGTRLSIL.

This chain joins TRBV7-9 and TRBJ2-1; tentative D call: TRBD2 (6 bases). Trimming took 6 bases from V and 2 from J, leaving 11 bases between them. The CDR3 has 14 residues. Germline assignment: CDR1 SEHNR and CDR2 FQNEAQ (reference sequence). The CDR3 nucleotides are TGTGCCAGCAGTTCACGGGGGACCTACAATGAGCAGTTCTTC. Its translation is CASSSRGTYNEQFF.